Many counts were recorded for the clone carrying this T cell receptor beta chain. The sample belongs to a study of T cells in Graves' hyperthyroidism and ophthalmopathy. V was cut by 5 bases and J by 4 bases, with 9 bases left in between. CDR3 length: 13 residues. RNA transcripts yielded amplified TCR beta CDR3 regions. The HTBI set primed first-round TCR CDR3 RT-PCR. Via MiXCR, TCRdb re-called the multiplex PCR reads, giving one row per CDR3 protein. This table holds roughly 500,000 distinct CDR3 sequences, approximately 49% found once. Sequencing used peripheral blood or thyroid tissue (not recorded which). The sequence was collected from an adult woman with Graves' disease, either hyperthyroidism or ophthalmopathy (not recorded which). This rearrangement joins TRBV12-3 or TRBV12-4 to TRBJ1-5; D is ambiguous. The CDR3, as DNA: TGTGCCAGCAGTAAGACTATAAATCAGCCCCAGCATTTT. Its protein product is CASSKTINQPQHF.